This T cell receptor beta chain came from a study of T cells in Graves' hyperthyroidism and ophthalmopathy. Findings of the study overall: Also found in blood were most expanded thyroid clonotypes above 0.001.

The V and J ends lost 7 bases and 2 bases, in that order; junction bases with no gene match: 8. The CDR3 is 13 residues long. Germline CDR1 and CDR2: SQVTM and ANQGSEA. Note on this clonotype: Its specificity is not known.

Amplification yielded TCR beta CDR3 regions, with RNA transcripts as the source. HTBI primers were the set used in a first-round RT-PCR of the TCR CDR3. TCRdb re-called the multiplex PCR reads through MiXCR, storing one row per CDR3 protein. Counted here are about 560,000 distinct CDR3 sequences, around 46% occurring once; the ten biggest clones make up roughly 8.2%. Graves' hyperthyroidism is called stable when ophthalmopathy does not progress within 18 months. The specimen sequenced was peripheral blood or thyroid tissue (not recorded which). The sequence was obtained from a woman aged 18-29 years with Graves' hyperthyroidism. The V gene is TRBV29-1, the J gene TRBJ2-7; 7 bases match TRBD1. In DNA form, the CDR3 reads TGCAGCGGTACGGGACAGAGTCCCTACGAGCAGTACTTC. This gives the protein CSGTGQSPYEQYF.